Below, one T cell receptor beta chain is given with its context. Repertoires were generated with immunoSEQ multiplex PCR, while TCRdb's copy carries only in-frame clones and drops some. The table includes roughly 100,000 clones, about 92% detected once. V was clipped by 2 bases and J by 7 bases, with 12 bases between them. The germline V gene encodes CDR1 MNHNY and CDR2 SVGAGI (reference sequence). CDR3 length: 13 amino acids. The data belong to a study of siplizumab effects on memory and regulatory T cells. Sequenced sample: CD4+ T cells sorted from blood. The receptor was derived from a human donor in good health. The chain combines TRBV6-6 with TRBJ2-7; either TRBD1 or TRBD2 may fit D (6 bases each). DNA of the CDR3: TGTGCCAGCAGTTACACGGAAGGGGGGGAGCAGTACTTC. It codes for CASSYTEGGEQYF.